The 17 T cell receptor beta chains given below trace back to one sample, sequenced in a study of CD8+CD57+ T cells in acquired aplastic anemia. Profiling that covered TCR beta VDJ and CDR3 relied on genomic DNA as its template. TCRdb processed the reads anew with MiXCR; each CDR3 protein has one entry. Seen here are about 130,000 distinct CDR3 sequences, around 46% observed once, and the top ten hold 2% to 3%. The sequenced sample consisted of sorted CD4+, CD8+, or CD8+CD57+ T cells (not recorded which) from PBMCs. These receptors were taken from a human donor in good health, serving as a control.

With regard to this clonotype: This may be a read error, as it is one base from a much larger clone. The rearrangement uses TRBV7-2 and TRBJ2-5; D remains ambiguous. V was clipped by 2 bases and J by 5 bases, with 15 bases between them. Germline CDR1 reads SGHTA; CDR2 reads FQGNSA. CDR3 length: 15 amino acids. Here the CDR3 reads CASSLYGGPLETQYF. In nucleotides, the CDR3 is TGTGCCAGCAGCTTATATGGTGGGCCTTTGGAGACCCAGTACTTC.

This clonotype showed up many times. The V gene is TRBV20-1, the J gene TRBJ2-5; D gene ambiguous. There are 12 residues in the CDR3. Germline V CDR1 and CDR2: DFQATT, SNEGSKA (reference sequence). With 3 bases removed from V and 4 bases from J, the gap between germline ends came to 9 bases. CDR3 sequence reads: CSASSVRETQYF. In DNA, the CDR3 is TGCAGTGCTAGCAGCGTAAGAGAGACCCAGTACTTC.

The gene calls are TRBV24-1 and TRBJ2-1, with 7 positions matching TRBD2. J lost 6 bases, V lost 5 bases, and 6 bases had no gene match. This CDR3 comprises 14 residues. Germline CDR1 is KGHDR and CDR2 is SFDVKD. This CDR3 reads CATSAGGRSNEQFF. As DNA, the CDR3 is TGTGCCACCAGTGCGGGGGGTAGGTCCAATGAGCAGTTCTTC.

This clonotype was observed a handful of times. The gene calls are TRBV19 and TRBJ1-5; D is possibly TRBD1 (5 bases). There are 12 residues in the CDR3. The germline CDR1 and CDR2 sequences are LNHDA and SQIVND (reference sequence). This CDR3 reads CAAGVVRQPQHF. The DNA for the CDR3 is TGTGCTGCGGGGGTGGTGAGACAGCCCCAGCATTTT.

This clonotype was found a few times. The chain is built from TRBV29-1 and TRBJ2-3; the D is unclear. The germline V and J ends were trimmed by 4 bases and 1 base, with 6 bases remaining between them. Germline V gives CDR1 SQVTM, CDR2 ANQGSEA. The CDR3 is made up of 12 amino acids. Written as DNA, the CDR3 is TGCAGCGTTGGGCTAGGCACAGATACGCAGTATTTT. This sequence encodes CSVGLGTDTQYF.

This clonotype has a count of ten or more. This chain joins TRBV19 and TRBJ2-1, with 9 positions matching TRBD2. CDR3 length equals 13 residues. V was clipped by 6 bases and J by 5 bases; unmatched bases: 2. Germline assignment: CDR1 LNHDA and CDR2 SQIVND (reference sequence). The CDR3 nucleotides are TGTGCCAGTAGGCGGGGGGGTAACAATGAGCAGTTCTTC. This sequence encodes CASRRGGNNEQFF.

This clonotype was detected many times. The chain is built from TRBV6-1 and TRBJ2-7; the match to TRBD2 covers 10 bases. This CDR3 has 14 amino acids. V lost 8 bases and J lost 0; bases outside the gene matches: 4. CDR1 MNHNS and CDR2 SASEGT come from the germline V gene. CDR3 sequence: CASPSGGLSYEQYF. The CDR3 DNA reads TGTGCCAGCCCTAGCGGGGGCCTCTCCTACGAGCAGTACTTC.

CDR3 coding DNA: TGTGCCAGCAGTGATAGGGGACAGGGGCGAGGCGAGCAGTACTTC. Translated: CASSDRGQGRGEQYF. This chain links TRBV2 with TRBJ2-4, with 10 positions matching TRBD1. The end of the DNA fits TRBJ2-7 better, so the J call may be wrong. The CDR3 loop spans 15 amino acids. CDR1 and CDR2 (germline): SNHLY, FYNNEI.

This sequence joins TRBV10-1 and TRBJ1-1, with D tentatively TRBD1 (5 bases). Trimming removed 9 bases from V and 4 bases from J, with 15 bases in between. Germline loops: CDR1 WNHNN, CDR2 SYGVQD (reference sequence). This CDR3 spans 13 amino acids. CDR3 sequence reads: CASRDRSGTEAFF. The DNA of the CDR3 is TGCGCCAGTCGAGACAGATCGGGCACTGAAGCTTTCTTT.

V is TRBV10-3 and J is TRBJ2-1, with D tentatively TRBD2 (5 bases). Germline CDR1 ENHRY, CDR2 SYGVKD. V was cut by 0 bases and J by 5 bases, with 17 bases left in between. CDR3 length equals 17 residues. In DNA, the CDR3 is TGTGCCATCAGTGAGTCCTTGGGGAGCGGTCGAAACAATGAGCAGTTCTTC. Amino acids: CAISESLGSGRNNEQFF.

This clonotype was seen many times. The chain couples TRBV6-5 to TRBJ1-5; D not resolved. V shed 4 bases and J shed 6 bases, with 13 bases lying between them. Germline lookup yields CDR1 MNHEY and CDR2 SVGAGI. The CDR3 has 14 residues. In DNA, the CDR3 is TGTGCCAGCAGTTCGGAACCGCGGGGTCAGCCCCAGCATTTT. It codes for CASSSEPRGQPQHF.

This clonotype has ten or more counts. The chain carries TRBV19 and TRBJ1-1; TRBD1 is a possible D gene (5 bases). Germline-derived CDR1 and CDR2 are LNHDA and SQIVND (reference sequence). This CDR3 has 13 residues. CDR3 sequence reads: CVTLAGLNTEAFF. As DNA, the CDR3 is TGTGTTACGTTAGCGGGGCTGAACACTGAAGCTTTCTTT.

This clonotype was found a few times. The V and J genes are TRBV30 and TRBJ1-1, with D possibly TRBD1 on 6 matching bases. CDR1 GTSNPN and CDR2 SVGIG come from the germline V gene (reference sequence). The CDR3 covers 13 residues. The ends were cut back, 8 bases at V and 2 bases at J, with 15 bases in the middle. The CDR3 region is CARGAGGNTEAFF. Written as DNA, the CDR3 is TGTGCCCGCGGGGCGGGGGGCAACACTGAAGCTTTCTTT.

V usage is TRBV19 and J usage is TRBJ1-2, with 9 bases that match TRBD1. V trimming: 5 bases; J trimming: 7 bases; junction bases outside the gene matches: 5. The CDR3 length is 13 residues. CDR1 and CDR2 from the germline V gene are LNHDA and SQIVND (reference sequence). The CDR3 bases are TGTGCCAGTAGTGTACAGGGGGCGGTTGGCTACACCTTC. Its protein is CASSVQGAVGYTF.

At least ten counts were recorded for this clonotype. The genes are TRBV18 and TRBJ2-3; D is unresolved. Trimming shortened V by 2 bases and J by 0 bases, and 6 bases separated the two germline ends. Germline V CDR1 and CDR2: KGHSH, LQKENI. This CDR3 has 14 residues. The CDR3 loop reads CASSPGVSTDTQYF. CDR3 nucleotides: TGTGCCAGCTCACCAGGCGTTAGCACAGATACGCAGTATTTT.

This clonotype was observed a few times. The rearrangement uses TRBV10-3 and TRBJ2-7; no clear D gene. The germline V gene encodes CDR1 ENHRY and CDR2 SYGVKD. V shed 4 bases and J shed 12 bases, with 19 bases lying between them. This CDR3 has 13 residues. The CDR3 DNA follows: TGTGCCATCAGTGCAGACTTCGTCGGCGAACGGTACTTC. Amino acid sequence: CAISADFVGERYF.

The table lists this clonotype with a count of one. This chain uses TRBV19 with TRBJ2-3; D unclear. Trimming pared 5 bases from V and 1 base from J, leaving 19 bases between. CDR3 length: 17 residues. Germline V lookup: CDR1 LNHDA, CDR2 SQIVND (reference sequence). CDR3 region: CASSPSPSLWGTDTQYF. DNA for the CDR3: TGTGCCAGTAGTCCCTCCCCCAGCCTGTGGGGCACAGATACGCAGTATTTT.